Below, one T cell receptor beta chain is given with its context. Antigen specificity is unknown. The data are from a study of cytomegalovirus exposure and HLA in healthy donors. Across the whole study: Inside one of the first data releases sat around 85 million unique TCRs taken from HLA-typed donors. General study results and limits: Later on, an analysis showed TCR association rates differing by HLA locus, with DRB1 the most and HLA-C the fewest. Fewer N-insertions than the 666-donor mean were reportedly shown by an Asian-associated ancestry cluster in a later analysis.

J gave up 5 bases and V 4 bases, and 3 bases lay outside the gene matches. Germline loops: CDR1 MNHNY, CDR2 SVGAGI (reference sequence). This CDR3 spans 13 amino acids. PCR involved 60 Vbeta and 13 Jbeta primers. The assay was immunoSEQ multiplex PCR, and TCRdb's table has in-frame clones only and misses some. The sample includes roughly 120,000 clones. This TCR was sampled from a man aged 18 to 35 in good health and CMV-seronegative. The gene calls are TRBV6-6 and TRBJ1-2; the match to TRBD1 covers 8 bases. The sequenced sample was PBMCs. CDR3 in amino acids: CASSSGGRYGYTF. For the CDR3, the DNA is TGTGCCAGCAGTTCAGGGGGCAGGTATGGCTACACCTTC.